The source of this T cell receptor (beta chain) is a study of immune evolution from preneoplasia to lung adenocarcinoma. Overall study findings and caveats: Clonality was highest in normal lung, lower in later-stage lesions apparently.

Assay: immunoSEQ multiplex PCR; the TCRdb copy retains only in-frame clones and omits some. The sample carries under 45,000 clones, 65% to 80% recorded once. Comments on this clone: Its target is unknown.

This sequence was found in a person aged 55 to 75 with lung adenocarcinoma. The sample consisted of FFPE invasive lung adenocarcinoma tissue.

The CDR3 here is CASSSLWRAPNTGELFF. CDR3 nucleotide sequence: TGTGCCAGCAGCTCCCTGTGGAGGGCCCCGAACACCGGGGAGCTGTTTTTT. V usage is TRBV5-6 and J usage is TRBJ2-2, with D possibly matching TRBD2 (6 bases). This CDR3 has 17 amino acids. V lost 3 bases to trimming and J lost 0 bases, with 15 bases between them. Looked up from germline, CDR1 is SGHDT and CDR2 is YYEEEE.